The entry below gives a single TCR beta chain sequence along with its context. Its antigen is not yet known. Base-call qualities are not available, and no considerably larger clone is one nucleotide away. The sample originates from a study of CD8 T cells in Susac syndrome (dated by TCRdb to between 2018 and 2020). About the full investigation: Among the Susac syndrome patients who were sequenced, clinically active disease was present in about 6 and clinical remission was observed in roughly eight. At blood withdrawal, Susac syndrome patients were either therapy-naive, taking corticosteroids (in some cases with IVIg as well), or taking IVIg alone. Whether CD8+ T cell activation and differentiation in Susac syndrome was antigen driven was tested using repertoire sequencing. Overall study results and their limits: The CD4+ T cell repertoire of patients with Susac syndrome showed no detectable clonal expansion. The TCR sequencing and HLA analysis was acknowledged to have included a relatively small number of individuals.

CDR3 length: 16 amino acids, cysteine to phenylalanine. Only the CDR3 part of the read is kept: 48 bases, read in frame from the first base. Here V drops 5 bases and J drops 2 bases, and the junction holds 9 bases not matched to any gene. From the germline V gene (reference sequence), CDR1 is LNHDA and CDR2 is SQIVND. Peripheral blood CD8+ and CD4+ T cells from healthy donors, Susac syndrome patients and multiple sclerosis patients were profiled using high-throughput TCR beta sequencing. The Susac syndrome patients fulfilled recently defined diagnostic criteria for definite or probable disease. Bulk CD8+ and CD4+ T cells were purified by magnetic negative isolation, whereas CD8+ TEMRA cells were enriched by FACS. Blood was collected in EDTA tubes and processed within 24 hours, with PBMCs isolated through density gradient centrifugation. PBMCs intended for TCR sequencing were cryopreserved in liquid nitrogen and were subsequently thawed in a 37 degrees C water bath. The sorted or isolated CD4+, CD8+ and CD8+ TEMRA cells had a purity of 90% or higher.

RNA was extracted using the RNeasy kit, and about 0.45 to 1 microgram was reverse transcribed with random hexamers. TCR beta CDR3 regions were amplified with the immunoSEQ multiplex PCR assay covering 54 Vbeta and 13 Jbeta segments. PCR amplification bias was corrected by using a synthetic template baseline for primer optimization and computational correction. The authors' pipeline ran thus. Reads were assigned to V, D and J genes according to IMGT and analyzed in immunoSEQ Analyzer, with only productive sequences retained. Clonality was computed as one minus Shannon entropy normalized by log2 of the number of productive unique sequences. For each patient and control, public and private clones were evaluated within the 100 most prevalent clones. Clones were defined as Susac-specific if absent from the healthy and MS cohorts, from approximately 1,100 published viral clones and from other ImmuneACCESS disease sequences. In TCRdb, the public reads were trimmed at Q25 with fastp and aligned with MiXCR, with productive beta chains retained. Each entry merges the rows of one CDR3 protein and shows their most common DNA and genes. TCRdb, not the authors, supplied the V and J calls. Across this sample there are around 200,000 distinct CDR3 sequences, with around 94% seen only once. 0.085% to 0.1% of the sample comes from the top ten.

Material: CD4+ T cells from PBMCs. This TCR derives from a human donor with Susac syndrome. Recombination joined TRBV19 with TRBJ2-7; 10 bases in the junction line up with TRBD1. The DNA sequence is as follows: TGTGCCAGTAGTGCCGATCCCGGGACAGGGGCCTACGAGCAGTACTTC. Its protein reads: CASSADPGTGAYEQYF.